The next 22 T cell receptor beta chains were all read from a single sample in a study of blood T cells in healthy people across ages. Sample-barcoded 5' priming and a J-beta primer mix drove a second PCR of about 6 to 11 cycles. Using its own MiXCR run on the 5' RACE reads, TCRdb lists one record per CDR3 protein. The sample includes around 990,000 distinct CDR3 sequences, approximately 25% of them seen just once. This same sample was also taken into another study, of T cells of mothers and their children.

The sample taken for sequencing was blood. These receptors all stem from a girl aged 2 to 10 in good health.

This chain joins TRBV4-2 and TRBJ2-7, with TRBD1 as a possible D gene (6 bases). The germline V gene encodes CDR1 LGHNA and CDR2 YNFKEQ. Trimming stripped 1 base from V and 6 bases from J, with 19 bases between. This CDR3 spans 16 amino acids. The CDR3 DNA reads as TGTGCCAGCAGCCAAGGAACAGGGATGAGAGGGGTCGAGCAGTACTTC. This encodes CASSQGTGMRGVEQYF.

The chain couples TRBV12-3 or TRBV12-4 to TRBJ2-5; no clear D gene. The assigned J gene may be wrong: the sequence end matches TRBJ2-7 better. This CDR3 comprises 12 residues. Written as DNA, the CDR3 is TGTGCCAGCAGTTTTGAGCGTTACGAGCAGTACTTC. Its translation: CASSFERYEQYF.

A few counts support this clonotype. CDR3 residues: CASSLRDPNYGYTF. In DNA, the CDR3 is TGTGCCAGCAGCCTCCGGGACCCTAACTATGGCTACACCTTC. This sequence joins TRBV11-2 and TRBJ1-2; D is possibly TRBD1 (5 bases). Trimming left V 5 bases short and J 0 bases short, with 10 bases between. The CDR3 length is 14 residues. CDR1 is SGHAT, CDR2 FQNNGV, per germline.

The table lists this clonotype with a few counts. The J gene is TRBJ2-5, the V gene TRBV5-1, with D unresolved. The DNA end is more similar to TRBJ2-1, so the J call may be wrong. CDR1 and CDR2 from the germline V gene are SGHRS and YFSETQ. This CDR3 region has 14 residues. Here the CDR3 DNA reads TGCGCCAGCAGCCCACCTGGCTTCTACAATGAGCAGTTCTTC. Translated: CASSPPGFYNEQFF.

V usage is TRBV7-2 and J usage is TRBJ2-2; D is undetermined. This CDR3 region has 15 residues. Germline V CDR1 and CDR2: SGHTA, FQGNSA. With 6 bases removed from V and 6 bases from J, the gap between germline ends came to 17 bases. The chain's CDR3 is CASRTGRTQSGELFF. The CDR3 DNA is TGTGCCAGCAGGACGGGCAGAACCCAGTCCGGGGAGCTGTTTTTT.

The V and J genes are TRBV4-1 and TRBJ2-7; 9 bases match TRBD2. V was pared by 5 bases and J by 7 bases, with 18 bases of the junction left unmatched. CDR1 and CDR2 from the germline V gene are MGHRA and YSYEKL. The CDR3 totals 17 residues. DNA for the CDR3: TGCGCCAGCAGCGACAATGCCCTCGGCTCTCTAGCGGGGGAGCAGTACTTC. Amino acid sequence: CASSDNALGSLAGEQYF.

The chain recombines TRBV7-8 with TRBJ2-3; either TRBD1 or TRBD2 may supply D (6 bases each). Trimming pared 5 bases from V and 3 bases from J, leaving 15 bases between. Germline values: CDR1 SGHVS, CDR2 FQNEAQ. This CDR3 region has 15 residues. The CDR3 sequence: CASSIRVGGTDTQYF. Written as DNA, the CDR3 is TGTGCCAGCAGCATCAGGGTAGGGGGGACAGATACGCAGTATTTT.

This chain uses TRBV10-3 with TRBJ2-3; D tentatively reads TRBD1 or TRBD2 (6 bases each). The V gene lost 11 bases and the J gene lost 0 bases, with 18 bases spanning the gap. The CDR3 spans 15 residues. The V gene's germline CDR1 is ENHRY and CDR2 SYGVKD. For the CDR3, the DNA is TGTGCCGCCTTAGGGGGGACAACTAGCACAGATACGCAGTATTTT. Protein: CAALGGTTSTDTQYF.

The chain has TRBV20-1 and TRBJ2-7; D might be TRBD2 (5 bases). The germline V gene encodes CDR1 DFQATT and CDR2 SNEGSKA (reference sequence). V was pared by 3 bases and J by 0 bases, with 12 bases between. CDR3 length: 14 amino acids. This CDR3 is CSASLKDSSYEQYF. The CDR3 DNA reads TGCAGTGCTAGCCTGAAGGACTCCTCCTACGAGCAGTACTTC.

The table lists this clonotype with a few counts. This rearrangement joins TRBV29-1 to TRBJ2-5; D is unresolved. The CDR3 has 12 amino acids. CDR1 is SQVTM, CDR2 ANQGSEA, per germline. Trimming cost V 0 bases and J 7 bases, with 9 bases left between them. In nucleotides, the CDR3 is TGCAGCGTTGAAGATGGGGAAGGGACCCAGTACTTC. Translation gives CSVEDGEGTQYF.

The chain employs TRBV5-1 and TRBJ2-5; perhaps D is TRBD1 or TRBD2 (5 bases each). The CDR3 has 17 residues. V was trimmed by 5 bases and J by 0 bases, leaving 20 bases between them. Germline CDR1 reads SGHRS; CDR2 reads YFSETQ. As DNA, the CDR3 is TGCGCCAGCAGAGGGACCAGCTACGGCCATAACCAAGAGACCCAGTACTTC. The encoded protein is CASRGTSYGHNQETQYF.

The chain links TRBV12-3 or TRBV12-4 to TRBJ1-1; D may be TRBD1 (6 bases). CDR3 length: 14 residues. Trimming stripped 7 bases from V and 1 base from J, with 13 bases between. CDR3 coding DNA: TGTGCCAGCAACGGGGACAAGGAGAACACTGAAGCTTTCTTT. Its protein is CASNGDKENTEAFF.

V gene TRBV13 combines with J gene TRBJ1-1, with unresolved D. V gave up 1 base and J gave up 8 bases, with 11 bases separating them. CDR1 and CDR2 from the germline V gene are PRHDT and FYEKMQ (reference sequence). CDR3 size: 13 residues. CDR3 residues: CASSLEHTGEAFF. The CDR3 nucleotides are TGTGCCAGCAGCTTAGAGCACACCGGGGAAGCTTTCTTT.

This clonotype was counted only a few times. The V and J genes are TRBV12-3 or TRBV12-4 and TRBJ1-3; D perhaps matches TRBD1 (5 bases). V was pared by 6 bases and J by 1 base, with 10 bases between. CDR3 length equals 14 residues. The CDR3 DNA reads as TGTGCCAGCAGGTTCGGGGCTTCTGGAAACACCATATATTTT. This gives the protein CASRFGASGNTIYF.

The chain is built from TRBV9 and TRBJ2-5; the D is unclear. The CDR3 has 12 amino acids. Per germline, CDR1 SGDLS and CDR2 YYNGEE. V was shortened by 4 bases and J by 5 bases, with 9 bases between the two germline ends. In nucleotides, the CDR3 is TGTGCCAGCAGCTCCAACGAGGAGACCCAGTACTTC. It encodes CASSSNEETQYF.

The V call is TRBV20-1, the J call TRBJ2-5; D is ambiguous. The assigned J gene may be wrong: the sequence end matches TRBJ2-7 better. Germline assignment: CDR1 DFQATT and CDR2 SNEGSKA (reference sequence). The CDR3 length is 15 residues. The DNA for the CDR3 is TGCAGTGCTAGAGGCGGCCTGGGTCTTACCTACGAGCAGTACTTC. Residues: CSARGGLGLTYEQYF.

This clonotype was seen a few times. V gene TRBV3-1 combines with J gene TRBJ2-7, with D maybe TRBD2 (5 bases). The V and J ends lost 0 bases and 0 bases respectively, with 9 bases between them. The CDR3 covers 15 residues. Germline values: CDR1 LGHDT, CDR2 YNNKEL (reference sequence). The CDR3 here is CASSQDSVRSYEQYF. In DNA form, the CDR3 reads TGTGCCAGCAGCCAAGATAGCGTCCGCTCCTACGAGCAGTACTTC.

In its sample, this clonotype was seen a few times. The chain is built from TRBV27 and TRBJ2-3; 10 bases fit TRBD2. Per germline, CDR1 MNHEY and CDR2 SMNVEV (reference sequence). V shed 3 bases and J 2 bases; nucleotides not matched to a gene: 5. This CDR3 spans 16 amino acids. In DNA, the CDR3 is TGTGCCAGCAGTTTTAATAGCGGGGGGCTCACAGATACGCAGTATTTT. Its translation is CASSFNSGGLTDTQYF.

The chain employs TRBV29-1 and TRBJ2-5, with TRBD2 matching over 10 bases. Judging by the DNA end, TRBJ2-1 fits better; the J call may be wrong. This CDR3 comprises 15 residues. The germline CDR1 and CDR2 sequences are SQVTM and ANQGSEA. The CDR3 loop is CSALPFASGGNEQFF. The CDR3 nucleotides read TGCAGCGCCCTCCCGTTTGCTAGCGGGGGCAATGAGCAGTTCTTC.

The chain links TRBV20-1 to TRBJ2-3; 7 bases match TRBD2. The CDR3 spans 16 residues. V gave up 2 bases and J gave up 1 base; unmatched junction bases: 9. Germline V gene data show CDR1 as DFQATT and CDR2 as SNEGSKA (reference sequence). The CDR3 loop reads CSARNLRGVGTDTQYF. The CDR3 DNA is TGCAGTGCTAGAAACTTACGGGGGGTAGGCACAGATACGCAGTATTTT.

This clonotype has only a few counts. The V and J genes are TRBV6-2 or TRBV6-3 and TRBJ2-3, with D perhaps matching TRBD1 (6 bases). The CDR3 has 15 amino acids. Germline CDR1 MNHEY, CDR2 SVGEGT. V was clipped by 5 bases and J by 0 bases, with 12 bases between them. CDR3 in DNA: TGTGCCAGCAGTCCGGGACAACAAAGCACAGATACGCAGTATTTT. Residues: CASSPGQQSTDTQYF.

This sequence joins TRBV11-2 and TRBJ2-6, with D tentatively TRBD1 (7 bases). This CDR3 comprises 18 residues. Germline-derived CDR1 and CDR2 are SGHAT and FQNNGV. V was clipped by 5 bases and J by 3 bases, with 20 bases between them. The CDR3 spells CASSPQQGWEVGANVLTF. The CDR3 DNA is TGTGCCAGCAGCCCCCAACAGGGGTGGGAGGTTGGGGCCAACGTCCTGACTTTC.